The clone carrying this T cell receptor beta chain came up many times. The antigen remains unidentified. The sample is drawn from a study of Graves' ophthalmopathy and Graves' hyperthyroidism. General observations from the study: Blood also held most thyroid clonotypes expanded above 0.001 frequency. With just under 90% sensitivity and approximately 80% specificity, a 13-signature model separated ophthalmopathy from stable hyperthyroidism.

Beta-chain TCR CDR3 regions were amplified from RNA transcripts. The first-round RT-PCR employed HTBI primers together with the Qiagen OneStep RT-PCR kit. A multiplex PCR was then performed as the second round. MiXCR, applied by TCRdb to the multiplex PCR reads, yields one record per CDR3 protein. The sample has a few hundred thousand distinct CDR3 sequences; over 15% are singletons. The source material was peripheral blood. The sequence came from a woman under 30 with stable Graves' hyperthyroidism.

CDR3 in DNA: TGTGCCAGCAAGGGACTAGCGGGGGGGGCGGAGACCCAGTACTTC. Amino acid sequence: CASKGLAGGAETQYF. The chain carries TRBV12-3 or TRBV12-4 and TRBJ2-5, with 16 bases matching TRBD2. This CDR3 region has 15 residues. V lost 7 bases to trimming and J lost 5 bases; unmatched junction nucleotides: 4.